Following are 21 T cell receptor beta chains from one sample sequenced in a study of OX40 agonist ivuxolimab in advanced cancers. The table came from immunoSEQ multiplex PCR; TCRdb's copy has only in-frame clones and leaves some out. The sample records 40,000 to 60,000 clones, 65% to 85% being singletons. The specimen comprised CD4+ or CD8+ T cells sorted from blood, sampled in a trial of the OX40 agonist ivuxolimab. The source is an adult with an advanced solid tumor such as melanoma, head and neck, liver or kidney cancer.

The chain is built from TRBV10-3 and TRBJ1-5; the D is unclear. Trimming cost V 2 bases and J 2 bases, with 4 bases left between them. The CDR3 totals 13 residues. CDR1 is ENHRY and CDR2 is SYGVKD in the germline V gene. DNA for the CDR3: TGTGCCATCAGTGAGGGGGGCAATCAGCCCCAGCATTTT. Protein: CAISEGGNQPQHF.

Here the CDR3 reads CASSVPLVSGNTIYF. The CDR3 DNA follows: TGTGCCAGCAGTGTTCCGCTAGTCTCTGGAAACACCATATATTTT. The rearrangement joins TRBV6-1 to TRBJ1-3; no firm D call. The CDR3 has 15 residues. V was pared by 4 bases and J by 0 bases, with 10 bases between. Germline CDR1 MNHNS, CDR2 SASEGT.

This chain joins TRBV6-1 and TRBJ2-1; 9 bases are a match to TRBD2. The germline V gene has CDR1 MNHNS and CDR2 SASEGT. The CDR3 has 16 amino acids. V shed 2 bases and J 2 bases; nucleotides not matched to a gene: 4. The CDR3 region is CASSERVAGAYNEQFF. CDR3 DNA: TGTGCCAGCAGTGAAAGGGTAGCGGGGGCCTACAATGAGCAGTTCTTC.

CDR3: CASSLILGEINQPQHF. The CDR3 nucleotides read TGTGCCAGCAGCTTAATATTAGGGGAGATCAATCAGCCCCAGCATTTT. The chain joins TRBV7-9 to TRBJ1-5, with D maybe TRBD1 (5 bases). The CDR3 is 16 amino acids. CDR1 is SEHNR, CDR2 FQNEAQ, per germline (reference sequence). Trimming left V 2 bases short and J 3 bases short, with 14 bases between.

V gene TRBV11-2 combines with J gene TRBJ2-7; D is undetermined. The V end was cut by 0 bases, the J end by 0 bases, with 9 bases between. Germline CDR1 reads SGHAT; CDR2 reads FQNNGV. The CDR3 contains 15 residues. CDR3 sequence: CASSLEGWDSYEQYF. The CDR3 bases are TGTGCCAGCAGCTTAGAGGGGTGGGACTCCTACGAGCAGTACTTC.

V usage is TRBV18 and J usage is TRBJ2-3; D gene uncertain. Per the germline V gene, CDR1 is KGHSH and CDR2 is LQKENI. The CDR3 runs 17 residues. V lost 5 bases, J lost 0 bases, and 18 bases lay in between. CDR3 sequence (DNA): TGTGCCAGCTCAAGGGATCTCGGCAGAACTAGCACAGATACGCAGTATTTT. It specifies CASSRDLGRTSTDTQYF.

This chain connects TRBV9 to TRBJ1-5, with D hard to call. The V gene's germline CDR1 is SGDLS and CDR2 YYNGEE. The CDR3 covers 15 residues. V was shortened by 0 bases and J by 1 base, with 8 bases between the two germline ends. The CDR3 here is CASSVGGLSNQPQHF. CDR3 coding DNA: TGTGCCAGCAGCGTAGGTGGGTTGAGCAATCAGCCCCAGCATTTT.

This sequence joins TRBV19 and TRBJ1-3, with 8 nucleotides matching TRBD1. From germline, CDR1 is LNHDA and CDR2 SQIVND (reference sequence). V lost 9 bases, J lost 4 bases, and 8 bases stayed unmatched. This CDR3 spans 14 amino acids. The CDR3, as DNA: TGTGCCAGCTCGACAGGGGCATCAGGAAACACCATATATTTT. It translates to CASSTGASGNTIYF.

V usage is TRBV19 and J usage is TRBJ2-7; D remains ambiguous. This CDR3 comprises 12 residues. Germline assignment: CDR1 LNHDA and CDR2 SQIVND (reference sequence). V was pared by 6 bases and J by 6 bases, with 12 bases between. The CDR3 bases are TGTGCCAGTAGCCTCGGCGGATCCGAGCAGTACTTC. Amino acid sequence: CASSLGGSEQYF.

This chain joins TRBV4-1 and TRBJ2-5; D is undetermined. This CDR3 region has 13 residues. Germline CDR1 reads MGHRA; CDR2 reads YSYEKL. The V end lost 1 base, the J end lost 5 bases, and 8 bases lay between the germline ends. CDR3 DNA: TGCGCCAGCAGCCAAGCCCCCGCCGAGACCCAGTACTTC. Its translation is CASSQAPAETQYF.

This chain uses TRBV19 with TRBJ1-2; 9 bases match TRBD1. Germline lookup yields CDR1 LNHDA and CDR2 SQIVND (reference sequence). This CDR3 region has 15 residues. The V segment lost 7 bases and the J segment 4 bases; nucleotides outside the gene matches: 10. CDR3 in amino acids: CASTARTGVSYGYTF. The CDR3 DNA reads TGTGCCAGTACCGCCCGGACAGGGGTTTCCTATGGCTACACCTTC.

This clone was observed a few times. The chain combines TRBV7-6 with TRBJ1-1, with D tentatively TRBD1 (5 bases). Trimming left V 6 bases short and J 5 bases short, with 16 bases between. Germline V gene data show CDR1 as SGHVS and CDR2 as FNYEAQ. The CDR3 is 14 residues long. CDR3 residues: CASREAGFGTEAFF. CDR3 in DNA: TGTGCCAGCAGGGAGGCAGGGTTCGGGACTGAAGCTTTCTTT.

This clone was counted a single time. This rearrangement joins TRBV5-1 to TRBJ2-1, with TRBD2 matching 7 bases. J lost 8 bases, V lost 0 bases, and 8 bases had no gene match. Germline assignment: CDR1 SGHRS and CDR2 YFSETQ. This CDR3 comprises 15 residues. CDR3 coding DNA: TGCGCCAGCAGCTTGGTTGGCGGGGGAGAATATGAGCAGTTCTTC. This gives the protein CASSLVGGGEYEQFF. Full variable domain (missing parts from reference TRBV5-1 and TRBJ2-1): KAGVTQTPRYLIKTRGQQVTLSCSPISGHRSVSWYQQTPGQGLQFLFEYFSETQRNKGNFPGRFSGRQFSNSRSEMNVSTLELGDSALYLCASSLVGGGEYEQFFGPGTRLTVL.

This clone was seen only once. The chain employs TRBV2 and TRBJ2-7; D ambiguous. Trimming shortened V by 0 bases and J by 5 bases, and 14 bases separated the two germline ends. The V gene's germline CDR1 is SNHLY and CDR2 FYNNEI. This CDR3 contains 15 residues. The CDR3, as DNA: TGTGCCAGCAGTGAAGCGGCTTTTTTAGTTGACGAGCAGTACTTC. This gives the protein CASSEAAFLVDEQYF.

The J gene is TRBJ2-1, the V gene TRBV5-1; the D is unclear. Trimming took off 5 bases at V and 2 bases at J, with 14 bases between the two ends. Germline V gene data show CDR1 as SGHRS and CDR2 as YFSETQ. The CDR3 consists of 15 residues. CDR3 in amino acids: CASSSAGGAYNEQFF. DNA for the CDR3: TGCGCCAGCAGTTCCGCCGGTGGCGCCTACAATGAGCAGTTCTTC.

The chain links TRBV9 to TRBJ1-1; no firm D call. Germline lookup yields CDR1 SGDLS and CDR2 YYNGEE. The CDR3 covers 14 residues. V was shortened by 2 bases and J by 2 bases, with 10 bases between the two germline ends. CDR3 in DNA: TGTGCCAGCAGCGTTAGAGCCACTAACACTGAAGCTTTCTTT. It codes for CASSVRATNTEAFF.

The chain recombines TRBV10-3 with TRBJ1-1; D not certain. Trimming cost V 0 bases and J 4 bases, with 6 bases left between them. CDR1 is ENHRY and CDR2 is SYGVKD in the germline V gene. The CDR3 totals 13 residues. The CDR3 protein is CAISESRSTEAFF. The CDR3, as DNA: TGTGCCATCAGTGAGTCGAGATCCACTGAAGCTTTCTTT.

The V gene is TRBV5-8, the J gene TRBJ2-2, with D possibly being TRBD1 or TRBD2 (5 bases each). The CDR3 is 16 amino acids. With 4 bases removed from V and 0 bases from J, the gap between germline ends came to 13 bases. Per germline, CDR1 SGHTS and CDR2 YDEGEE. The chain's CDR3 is CASSLRVGANTGELFF. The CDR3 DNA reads TGTGCCAGCAGCCTCAGGGTCGGGGCGAACACCGGGGAGCTGTTTTTT.

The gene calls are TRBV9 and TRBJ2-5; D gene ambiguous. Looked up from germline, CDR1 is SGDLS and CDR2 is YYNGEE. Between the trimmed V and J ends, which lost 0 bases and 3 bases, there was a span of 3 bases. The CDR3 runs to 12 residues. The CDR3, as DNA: TGTGCCAGCAGCGTAGGGGAAGAGACCCAGTACTTC. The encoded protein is CASSVGEETQYF.

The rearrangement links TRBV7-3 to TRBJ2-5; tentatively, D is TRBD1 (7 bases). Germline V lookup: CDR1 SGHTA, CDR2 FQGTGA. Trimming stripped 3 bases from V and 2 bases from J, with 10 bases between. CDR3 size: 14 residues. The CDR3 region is CASSFQGGQETQYF. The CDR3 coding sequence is TGTGCCAGCAGCTTCCAGGGGGGACAAGAGACCCAGTACTTC.

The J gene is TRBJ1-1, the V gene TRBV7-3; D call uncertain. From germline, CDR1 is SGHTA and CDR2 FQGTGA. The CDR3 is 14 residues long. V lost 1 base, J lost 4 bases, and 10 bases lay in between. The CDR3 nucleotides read TGTGCCAGCAGCTTAAGCGGTGGGGTCACTGAAGCTTTCTTT. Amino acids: CASSLSGGVTEAFF.